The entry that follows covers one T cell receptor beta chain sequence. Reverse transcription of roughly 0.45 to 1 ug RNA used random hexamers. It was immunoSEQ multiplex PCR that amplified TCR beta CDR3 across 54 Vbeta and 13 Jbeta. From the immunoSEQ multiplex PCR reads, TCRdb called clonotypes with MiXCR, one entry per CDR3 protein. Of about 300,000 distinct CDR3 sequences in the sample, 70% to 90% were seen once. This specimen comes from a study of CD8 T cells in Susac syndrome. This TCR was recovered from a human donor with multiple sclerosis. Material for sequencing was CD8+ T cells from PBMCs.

The chain's CDR3 is CASSQEPGTGAYEQYF. The CDR3 bases are TGTGCCAGCAGCCAAGAGCCCGGGACAGGGGCCTACGAGCAGTACTTC. This chain links TRBV4-2 with TRBJ2-7; 10 nucleotides agree with TRBD1. Germline V gene data show CDR1 as LGHNA and CDR2 as YNFKEQ. This CDR3 is 16 amino acids long. Trimming cost V 0 bases and J 2 bases; bases outside gene matches: 4.